One sample yielded the 28 T cell receptor beta chains listed below, sequenced in a study of blood T cell repertoires in COVID-19. Profiling relied on immunoSEQ multiplex PCR, and the TCRdb table lists in-frame clones only, not all of them. The sample lists about 410,000 clones, about 88% occurring once. Sequencing input: peripheral blood. These receptors all come from a woman in her thirties or forties with COVID-19, enrolled during active disease.

CDR3 nucleotides: TGTGCCATCACCCCCGGAGGCACTACTGGATCACCCCTCCACTTT. Amino acid sequence: CAITPGGTTGSPLHF. V is TRBV10-3 and J is TRBJ1-6; D is undetermined. This CDR3 has 15 residues. Germline values: CDR1 ENHRY, CDR2 SYGVKD. Trimming left V 7 bases short and J 10 bases short, with 20 bases between.

The chain combines TRBV7-8 with TRBJ2-3, with D possibly TRBD2 on 6 matching bases. The CDR3 contains 13 residues. The germline gives CDR1 SGHVS, CDR2 FQNEAQ. V dropped 8 bases and J dropped 1 base, with 10 bases sitting between them. CDR3 residues: CASGIAGTDTQYF. In DNA, the CDR3 is TGTGCCAGCGGAATAGCGGGCACAGATACGCAGTATTTT.

The chain uses TRBV19 and TRBJ1-2; maybe TRBD1 (5 bases). The germline gives CDR1 LNHDA, CDR2 SQIVND (reference sequence). The V and J ends lost 2 bases and 1 base respectively, with 20 bases between them. The CDR3 has 18 amino acids. In DNA form, the CDR3 reads TGTGCCAGTAGTATACAAAGGCGGGGGACCTTCCTTAACTATGGCTACACCTTC. Residues: CASSIQRRGTFLNYGYTF. The variable domain in full, with the rest retrieved from reference TRBV19 and TRBJ1-2, is DGGITQSPKYLFRKEGQNVTLSCEQNLNHDAMYWYRQDPGQGLRLIYYSQIVNDFQKGDIAEGYSVSREKKESFPLTVTSAQKNPTAFYLCASSIQRRGTFLNYGYTFGSGTRLTVV.

In its sample, this clone was seen a few times. This chain uses TRBV7-2 with TRBJ2-5, with 11 positions matching TRBD2. Germline assignment: CDR1 SGHTA and CDR2 FQGNSA. This CDR3 has 15 residues. Trimming cost V 5 bases and J 3 bases; bases outside gene matches: 5. The CDR3 is CASSPGTSGEETQYF. The CDR3 coding sequence is TGTGCCAGCAGCCCCGGGACTAGCGGAGAAGAGACCCAGTACTTC.

The chain combines TRBV11-3 with TRBJ2-3, with 13 nucleotides matching TRBD2. Germline loops: CDR1 SGHNT, CDR2 YENEEA. This CDR3 is 17 amino acids long. The V gene end was trimmed by 5 bases and the J gene end by 1 base; junction bases not matched to a gene: 6. CDR3 amino acids: CASSLRTSGGRTDTQYF. The CDR3 DNA follows: TGTGCCAGCAGCCTCCGGACTAGCGGGGGCCGCACAGATACGCAGTATTTT.

V usage is TRBV28 and J usage is TRBJ2-1; D remains unclear. CDR3 length equals 17 residues. Trimming cost V 3 bases and J 0 bases, with 15 bases left between them. Germline assignment: CDR1 MDHEN and CDR2 SYDVKM. The CDR3 DNA reads TGTGCCAGCAGTTTCCCGACTCCCTCTAACTCCTACAATGAGCAGTTCTTC. Translated: CASSFPTPSNSYNEQFF.

This clone came up once. The genes are TRBV6-5 and TRBJ1-3; 8 bases are shared with TRBD1. After removal of 11 bases from V and 4 bases from J, the junction contained 10 bases not matched to a gene. Germline V gene data show CDR1 as MNHEY and CDR2 as SVGAGI. The CDR3 has 14 amino acids. In DNA, the CDR3 is TGTGCCTCCGGGACAGGAGTAACGGGAAACACCATATATTTT. It codes for CASGTGVTGNTIYF.

The chain has TRBV5-1 and TRBJ1-3; D is unresolved. The CDR3 is made up of 15 amino acids. CDR1 and CDR2 from the germline V gene are SGHRS and YFSETQ. Trimming stripped 6 bases from V and 0 bases from J, with 13 bases between. The CDR3 spells CASTPGSYSGNTIYF. CDR3 DNA sequence: TGCGCCAGCACCCCGGGGTCCTACTCTGGAAACACCATATATTTT. Drawing the rest from reference TRBV5-1 and TRBJ1-3, the complete variable domain is KAGVTQTPRYLIKTRGQQVTLSCSPISGHRSVSWYQQTPGQGLQFLFEYFSETQRNKGNFPGRFSGRQFSNSRSEMNVSTLELGDSALYLCASTPGSYSGNTIYFGEGSWLTVV.

The genes are TRBV2 and TRBJ1-1; TRBD1 matches at 7 bases. Germline V gene data show CDR1 as SNHLY and CDR2 as FYNNEI. V lost 7 bases to trimming and J lost 0 bases; unmatched junction nucleotides: 17. The CDR3 sequence is 18 residues long. The CDR3 region is CASTPNWQGVTMNTEAFF. CDR3 in DNA: TGTGCCAGCACCCCAAACTGGCAGGGGGTCACCATGAACACTGAAGCTTTCTTT.

This clone was counted a few times. This sequence joins TRBV10-3 and TRBJ1-2, with D perhaps matching TRBD1 (5 bases). V lost 3 bases, J lost 1 base, and 12 bases lay in between. Germline CDR1 and CDR2: ENHRY and SYGVKD. This CDR3 has 15 residues. The CDR3 protein is CAISDQGLGNYGYTF. The CDR3 bases are TGTGCCATCAGTGACCAGGGTCTCGGTAACTATGGCTACACCTTC.

This chain connects TRBV12-5 to TRBJ2-1, with 7 nucleotides matching TRBD2. Germline V gene lookup returns CDR1 LGHNT and CDR2 FRNRAP. This CDR3 region has 12 residues. V dropped 4 bases and J dropped 9; count of bases not matched to a gene: 3. CDR3 region: CASGSGRAEQFF. The CDR3 DNA is TGTGCTAGTGGTTCGGGGAGGGCTGAGCAGTTCTTC.

With respect to this clone: The same CDR3 also results from other DNA sequences found in this sample. The gene calls are TRBV5-1 and TRBJ1-1; 8 nucleotides agree with TRBD1. The CDR3 is made up of 14 amino acids. Germline CDR1 SGHRS, CDR2 YFSETQ. Trimming removed 4 bases from V and 1 base from J; junction bases left unmatched: 3. The CDR3, as DNA: TGCGCCAGCAGCCGGGGACAGGCGAACACTGAAGCTTTCTTT. Protein product: CASSRGQANTEAFF.

The chain is built from TRBV10-3 and TRBJ1-3; D remains ambiguous. The CDR3 extends over 14 amino acids. V lost 3 bases, J lost 8 bases, and 14 bases lay in between. In germline, CDR1 is ENHRY, CDR2 SYGVKD. The CDR3 here is CAISDSRGADTIYF. CDR3 sequence (DNA): TGTGCCATCAGTGACTCTCGTGGCGCGGACACCATATATTTT.

The rearrangement uses TRBV19 and TRBJ1-2; 9 nucleotides line up with TRBD1. Germline trimming cut 3 bases from V and 8 bases from J; bases unmatched to any gene: 13. Germline V gives CDR1 LNHDA, CDR2 SQIVND (reference sequence). The CDR3 length is 16 residues. CDR3 bases: TGTGCCAGTAGTATTTCCGGGACAGGGATACAGTGGGGCTACACCTTC. Its translation is CASSISGTGIQWGYTF. Full variable domain (remainder filled in from reference TRBV19 and TRBJ1-2): DGGITQSPKYLFRKEGQNVTLSCEQNLNHDAMYWYRQDPGQGLRLIYYSQIVNDFQKGDIAEGYSVSREKKESFPLTVTSAQKNPTAFYLCASSISGTGIQWGYTFGSGTRLTVV.

The chain uses TRBV7-2 and TRBJ1-3, with a tentative D call TRBD1 (6 bases). V was pared by 5 bases and J by 0 bases, with 11 bases between. Germline CDR1 SGHTA, CDR2 FQGNSA. This CDR3 spans 15 amino acids. The CDR3 nucleotides are TGTGCCAGCAGCCGGGGACACCACTCTGGAAACACCATATATTTT. It specifies CASSRGHHSGNTIYF.

This clone was detected once. The V gene is TRBV12-5, the J gene TRBJ1-5; tentatively, D is TRBD1 (6 bases). The CDR3 totals 16 residues. Trimming took 6 bases from V and 5 from J, leaving 20 bases between them. Germline CDR1 reads LGHNT; CDR2 reads FRNRAP. Written as DNA, the CDR3 is TGTGCTAGTGGGGTAACCGGGACATCACACCATCAGCCCCAGCATTTT. Amino acid sequence: CASGVTGTSHHQPQHF.

For this clone: Compared with germline, one end of the junction differs, possibly owing to a read error. This rearrangement joins TRBV4-3 to TRBJ1-5; D not certain. Germline loops: CDR1 LGHNA, CDR2 YSLEER. CDR3 size: 14 residues. The CDR3 spells CASSQDVSTQPQHF. DNA for the CDR3: TGCGCCAGCAGCCAAGATGTAAGCACTCAGCCCCAGCATTTT.

This clone was found once. The chain joins TRBV7-6 to TRBJ1-6; no firm D call. The CDR3 runs 14 residues. Looked up from germline, CDR1 is SGHVS and CDR2 is FNYEAQ. The V gene lost 0 bases and the J gene lost 8 bases, with 8 bases spanning the gap. The DNA for the CDR3 is TGTGCCAGCAGCTTAGCTGCGTTTGATTCACCCCTCCACTTT. Translating it yields CASSLAAFDSPLHF.

The chain has TRBV29-1 and TRBJ2-1, with TRBD2 matching 8 bases. CDR3 length: 14 amino acids. J was trimmed by 4 bases and V by 7 bases; bases with no gene match: 9. The V gene's germline CDR1 is SQVTM and CDR2 ANQGSEA. The CDR3 loop is CSAPGGRTYNEQFF. DNA of the CDR3: TGCAGCGCCCCTGGCGGGAGGACATACAATGAGCAGTTCTTC.

The chain carries TRBV12-3 or TRBV12-4 and TRBJ2-7; 7 nucleotides agree with TRBD2. V gave up 7 bases and J gave up 1 base; unmatched junction bases: 4. This CDR3 comprises 13 residues. CDR3 nucleotides: TGTGCCAGCACCCAGCGGGGATCCTACGAGCAGTACTTC. This sequence encodes CASTQRGSYEQYF.

The chain couples TRBV6-4 to TRBJ2-1; 7 bases are a match to TRBD1. The V gene end was trimmed by 8 bases and the J gene end by 4 bases; junction bases not matched to a gene: 8. The CDR3 runs 14 residues. Germline CDR1 and CDR2: MRHNA and SNTAGT. The CDR3: CASRKDRAYNEQFF. The CDR3 DNA is TGTGCCAGCCGCAAAGACAGGGCGTACAATGAGCAGTTCTTC.

The chain has TRBV7-2 and TRBJ1-6; 7 bases are shared with TRBD1. Losses at the gene ends were 2 bases for V and 4 bases for J; bases not matched to a gene: 8. The V gene's germline CDR1 is SGHTA and CDR2 FQGNSA. The CDR3 length is 17 residues. The CDR3 DNA reads as TGTGCCAGCAGCTTATCATTTCGGGGACAGTATAATTCACCCCTCCACTTT. This codes for CASSLSFRGQYNSPLHF. Filled out from reference TRBV7-2 and TRBJ1-6, the complete variable domain reads GAGVSQSPSNKVTEKGKDVELRCDPISGHTALYWYRQSLGQGLEFLIYFQGNSAPDKSGLPSDRFSAERTGGSVSTLTIQRTQQEDSAVYLCASSLSFRGQYNSPLHFGNGTRLTVT.

The CDR3 spells CASSLGQGGWAEAFF. The CDR3 coding sequence is TGCGCCAGCAGCTTGGGTCAAGGAGGGTGGGCTGAAGCTTTCTTT. This sequence joins TRBV5-1 and TRBJ1-1; D unresolved. There are 15 residues in the CDR3. Trimming took off 0 bases at V and 6 bases at J, with 15 bases between the two ends. Germline CDR1 is SGHRS and CDR2 is YFSETQ. The whole variable domain, filled in from reference TRBV5-1 and TRBJ1-1, reads KAGVTQTPRYLIKTRGQQVTLSCSPISGHRSVSWYQQTPGQGLQFLFEYFSETQRNKGNFPGRFSGRQFSNSRSEMNVSTLELGDSALYLCASSLGQGGWAEAFFGQGTRLTVV.

The chain has TRBV19 and TRBJ2-2; the D gene is possibly TRBD2 (5 bases). The CDR3 totals 15 residues. Germline CDR1 LNHDA, CDR2 SQIVND (reference sequence). V gave up 6 bases and J gave up 6 bases, with 17 bases separating them. CDR3 bases: TGTGCCAGTAGCCGCCCGAGGGTCTGGGCCGGGGAGCTGTTTTTT. This encodes CASSRPRVWAGELFF.

The J gene is TRBJ1-5, the V gene TRBV19, with TRBD1 as a possible D gene (5 bases). There are 15 residues in the CDR3. The germline CDR1 and CDR2 sequences are LNHDA and SQIVND (reference sequence). Trimming took 5 bases from V and 1 from J, leaving 12 bases between them. The CDR3 loop reads CASSPGGLSNQPQHF. CDR3 coding DNA: TGTGCCAGTAGTCCCGGGGGGTTGAGCAATCAGCCCCAGCATTTT.

The V gene is TRBV19, the J gene TRBJ2-1; possibly TRBD2 for D (6 bases). With 4 bases removed from V and 3 bases from J, the gap between germline ends came to 19 bases. CDR3 length: 17 amino acids. From germline, CDR1 is LNHDA and CDR2 SQIVND (reference sequence). CDR3: CASSNLRDGRGYNEQFF. DNA of the CDR3: TGTGCCAGTAGTAACTTGCGGGACGGGAGAGGCTACAATGAGCAGTTCTTC.

This clone showed up just once. The chain employs TRBV12-3 or TRBV12-4 and TRBJ1-3; 7 nucleotides line up with TRBD1. V shed 4 bases, J shed 8 bases, and the junction held 5 bases outside the gene matches. This CDR3 is 13 amino acids long. DNA for the CDR3: TGTGCCAGCAGTTCGCACAGGGGCCACACCATATATTTT. The encoded protein is CASSSHRGHTIYF.

The V gene is TRBV28, the J gene TRBJ1-1; 7 nucleotides match TRBD1. The germline gives CDR1 MDHEN, CDR2 SYDVKM. Trimming removed 5 bases from V and 5 bases from J; junction bases left unmatched: 8. The CDR3 is made up of 14 amino acids. In DNA form, the CDR3 reads TGTGCCAGCAGTCTACAGGGGAAGTTGACTGAAGCTTTCTTT. Translated: CASSLQGKLTEAFF.